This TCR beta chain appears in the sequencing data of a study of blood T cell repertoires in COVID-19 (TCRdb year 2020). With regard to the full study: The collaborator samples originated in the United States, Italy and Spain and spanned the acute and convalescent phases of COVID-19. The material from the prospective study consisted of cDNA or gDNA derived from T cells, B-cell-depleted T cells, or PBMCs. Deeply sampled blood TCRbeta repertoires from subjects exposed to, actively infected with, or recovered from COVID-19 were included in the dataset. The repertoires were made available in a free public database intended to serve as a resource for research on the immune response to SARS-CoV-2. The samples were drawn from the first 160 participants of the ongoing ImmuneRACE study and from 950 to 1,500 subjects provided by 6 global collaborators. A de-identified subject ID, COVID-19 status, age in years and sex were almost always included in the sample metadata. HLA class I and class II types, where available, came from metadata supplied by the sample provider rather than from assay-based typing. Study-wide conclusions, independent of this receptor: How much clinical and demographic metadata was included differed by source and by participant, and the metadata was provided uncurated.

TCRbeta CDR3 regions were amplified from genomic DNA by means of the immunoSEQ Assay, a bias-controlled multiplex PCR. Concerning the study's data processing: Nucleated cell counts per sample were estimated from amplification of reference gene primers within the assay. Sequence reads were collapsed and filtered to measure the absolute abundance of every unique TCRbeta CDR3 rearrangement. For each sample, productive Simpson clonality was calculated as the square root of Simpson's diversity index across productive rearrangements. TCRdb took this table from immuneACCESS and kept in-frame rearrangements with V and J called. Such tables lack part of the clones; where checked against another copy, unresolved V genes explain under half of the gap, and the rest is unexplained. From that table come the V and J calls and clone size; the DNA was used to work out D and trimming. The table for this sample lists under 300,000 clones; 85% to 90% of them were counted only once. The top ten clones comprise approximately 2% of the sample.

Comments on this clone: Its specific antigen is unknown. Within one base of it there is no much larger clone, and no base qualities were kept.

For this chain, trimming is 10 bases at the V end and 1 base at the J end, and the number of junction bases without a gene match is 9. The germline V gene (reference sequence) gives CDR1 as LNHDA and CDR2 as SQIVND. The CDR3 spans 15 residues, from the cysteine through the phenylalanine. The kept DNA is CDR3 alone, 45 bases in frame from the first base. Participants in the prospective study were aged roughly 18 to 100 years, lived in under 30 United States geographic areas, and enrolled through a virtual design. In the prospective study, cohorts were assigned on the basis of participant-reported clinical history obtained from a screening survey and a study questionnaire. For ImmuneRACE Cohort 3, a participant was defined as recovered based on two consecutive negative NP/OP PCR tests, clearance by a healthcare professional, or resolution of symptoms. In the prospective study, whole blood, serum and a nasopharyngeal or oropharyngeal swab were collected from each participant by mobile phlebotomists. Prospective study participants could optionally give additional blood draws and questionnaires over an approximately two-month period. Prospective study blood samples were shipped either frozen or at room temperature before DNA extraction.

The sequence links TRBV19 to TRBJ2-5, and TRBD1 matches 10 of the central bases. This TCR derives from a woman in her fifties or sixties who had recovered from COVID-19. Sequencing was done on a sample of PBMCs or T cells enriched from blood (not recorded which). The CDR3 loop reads CATRDRGSSQETQYF. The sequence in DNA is TGTGCCACCCGGGACAGGGGCTCTTCCCAAGAGACCCAGTACTTC.